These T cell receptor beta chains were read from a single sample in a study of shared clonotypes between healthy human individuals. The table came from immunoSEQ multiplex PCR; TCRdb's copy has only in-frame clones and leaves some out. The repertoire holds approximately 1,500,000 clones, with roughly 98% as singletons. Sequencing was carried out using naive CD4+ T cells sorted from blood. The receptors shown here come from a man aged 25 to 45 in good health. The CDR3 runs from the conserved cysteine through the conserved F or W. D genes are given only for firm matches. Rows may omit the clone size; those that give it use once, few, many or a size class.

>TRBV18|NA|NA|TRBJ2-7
CASSPSQGTPYLPYF
TGTGCCAGCTCACCCTCCCAAGGGACGCCTTACCTGCCGTACTTC
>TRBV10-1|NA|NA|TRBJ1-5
CASSERSNQPQHF
TGCGCCAGCAGTGAGAGAAGCAATCAGCCCCAGCATTTT
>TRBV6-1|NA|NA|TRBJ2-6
CASSESGGGPTGANVLTF
TGTGCCAGCAGTGAATCGGGAGGGGGCCCGACTGGGGCCAACGTCCTGACTTTC
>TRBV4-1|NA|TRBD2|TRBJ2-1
CASGDQSGRFYNEQFF
TGCGCCAGCGGGGATCAAAGCGGGAGGTTCTACAATGAGCAGTTCTTC
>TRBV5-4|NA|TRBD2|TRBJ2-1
CASSSRTSGRIYEQFF
TGTGCCAGCAGTTCCAGGACTAGCGGGAGGATCTATGAGCAGTTCTTC
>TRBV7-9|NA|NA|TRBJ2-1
CASSRYGVASYNEQFF
TGTGCCAGCAGCCGGTACGGGGTAGCCTCCTACAATGAGCAGTTCTTC
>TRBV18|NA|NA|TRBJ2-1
CASSWELNDNEQFF
TGTGCCAGCTCATGGGAGTTAAACGACAATGAGCAGTTCTTC
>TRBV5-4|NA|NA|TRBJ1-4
CASSPSPDRIREKLFF
TGTGCCAGCAGCCCCTCCCCAGACAGGATTCGGGAAAAACTGTTTTTT
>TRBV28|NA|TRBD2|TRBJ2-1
CASRTSGPVNEQFF
TGTGCCAGCAGAACTAGCGGACCTGTCAATGAGCAGTTCTTC
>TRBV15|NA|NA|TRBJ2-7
CATSREVGSSYEQYF
TGTGCCACCAGCAGAGAAGTAGGGAGCTCCTACGAGCAGTACTTC
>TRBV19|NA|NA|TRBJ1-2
CASRETPTYGYTF
TGTGCCAGTAGGGAGACACCTACCTATGGCTACACCTTC
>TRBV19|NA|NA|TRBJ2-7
CASSQPGLQSNEQYF
TGTGCCAGTAGTCAACCGGGACTCCAGTCCAACGAGCAGTACTTC
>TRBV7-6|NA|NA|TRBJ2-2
CASSLDRLSHGELFF
TGTGCCAGCAGCTTAGACAGACTTAGTCACGGGGAGCTGTTTTTT
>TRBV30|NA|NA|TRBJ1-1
CARTAGLNTEAFF
TGTGCCCGTACAGCAGGGTTGAACACTGAAGCTTTCTTT
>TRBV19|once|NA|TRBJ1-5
CASSNRLDSNQPQHF
TGTGCCAGTAGTAACAGGCTCGATAGCAATCAGCCCCAGCATTTT
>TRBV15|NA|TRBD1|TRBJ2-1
CATSRELTGVNEQFF
TGTGCCACCAGCAGAGAACTCACAGGGGTCAATGAGCAGTTCTTC
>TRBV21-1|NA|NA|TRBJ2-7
CASRCALHVLDEQYF
TGTGCCAGCAGGTGCGCGCTACACGTGTTAGACGAGCAGTACTTC
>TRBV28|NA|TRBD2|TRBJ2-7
CASSLYSRLAGRSYEQYF
TGTGCCAGCAGTTTATATTCGCGGCTAGCGGGCCGTTCCTACGAGCAGTACTTC
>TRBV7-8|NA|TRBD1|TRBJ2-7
CASSQGHRGYEQYF
TGTGCCAGCAGCCAAGGACACAGGGGGTACGAGCAGTACTTC
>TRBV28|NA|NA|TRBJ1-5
CASMEGGSNQPQHF
TGTGCCAGCATGGAAGGAGGTAGCAATCAGCCCCAGCATTTT
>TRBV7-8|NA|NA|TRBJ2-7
CASSFRPTTSFSYEQYF
TGTGCCAGCAGCTTTAGGCCCACTACCTCCTTTTCCTACGAGCAGTACTTC
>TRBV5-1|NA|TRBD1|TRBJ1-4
CASSSRGATNEKLFF
TGCGCCAGCAGCTCCAGGGGGGCGACTAATGAAAAACTGTTTTTT
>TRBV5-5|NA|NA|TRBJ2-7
CASSLGRYEQYF
TGTGCCAGCAGCTTGGGTCGGTACGAGCAGTACTTC
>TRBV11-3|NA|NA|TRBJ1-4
CASSSDTTNEKLFF
TGTGCCAGCAGCTCCGACACGACTAATGAAAAACTGTTTTTT
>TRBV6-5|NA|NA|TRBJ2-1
CASSYGVVSEQFF
TGTGCCAGCAGTTATGGAGTAGTGTCTGAGCAGTTCTTC
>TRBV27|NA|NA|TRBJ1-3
CASSSSRGYTIYF
TGTGCCAGCAGTTCCTCAAGGGGCTACACCATATATTTT
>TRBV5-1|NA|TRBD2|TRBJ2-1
CASSSTLAGAYNEQFF
TGCGCCAGCAGCTCTACACTAGCGGGAGCCTACAATGAGCAGTTCTTC
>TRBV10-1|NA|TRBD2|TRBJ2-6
CAGLRPTSGLHSGANVLTF
TGCGCCGGGTTGAGGCCGACTAGCGGGCTCCACTCTGGGGCCAACGTCCTGACTTTC
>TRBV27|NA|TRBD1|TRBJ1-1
CASSRTGMNTEAFF
TGTGCCAGCAGCCGGACAGGGATGAACACTGAAGCTTTCTTT
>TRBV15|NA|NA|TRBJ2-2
CATSPGGGSATGELFF
TGTGCCACCAGTCCAGGGGGCGGGAGCGCCACCGGGGAGCTGTTTTTT
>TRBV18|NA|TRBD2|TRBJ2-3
CASSPLASGRAGADTQYF
TGTGCCAGCTCACCATTGGCTAGCGGGAGGGCCGGGGCAGATACGCAGTATTTT
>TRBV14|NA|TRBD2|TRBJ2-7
CASSQLAGGPGEQYF
TGTGCCAGCAGCCAACTAGCGGGAGGGCCGGGTGAGCAGTACTTC
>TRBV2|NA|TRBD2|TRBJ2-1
CASGAGISYNEQFF
TGTGCCAGCGGAGCGGGAATCTCCTACAATGAGCAGTTCTTC
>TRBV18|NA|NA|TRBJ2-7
CASSPLTSEQYF
TGTGCCAGCTCACCACTGACGTCCGAACAGTACTTC
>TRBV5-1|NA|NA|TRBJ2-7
CASSHLTGYEQYF
TGCGCCAGCAGCCACCTGACTGGTTACGAGCAGTACTTC
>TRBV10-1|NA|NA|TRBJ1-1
CASSVSQNTEAFF
TGCGCCAGCAGTGTGTCTCAGAACACTGAAGCTTTCTTT
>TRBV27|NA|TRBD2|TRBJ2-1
CASSPSGITPRSYNEQFF
TGTGCCAGCAGTCCGAGCGGGATCACTCCCCGCTCCTACAATGAGCAGTTCTTC
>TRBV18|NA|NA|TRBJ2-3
CASSPPSRSTDTQYF
TGTGCCAGCTCACCACCGTCCCGGAGCACAGATACGCAGTATTTT
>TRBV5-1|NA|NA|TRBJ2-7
CASSLVEGNEQYF
TGCGCCAGCAGCTTGGTGGAGGGAAACGAGCAGTACTTC
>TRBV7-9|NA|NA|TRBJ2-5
CASSGLETQYF
TGTGCCAGCAGCGGGTTGGAGACCCAGTACTTC
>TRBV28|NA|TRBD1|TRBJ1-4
CASRQGTGNNEKLFF
TGTGCCAGCAGGCAAGGGACAGGGAATAATGAAAAACTGTTTTTT
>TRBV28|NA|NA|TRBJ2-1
CASSLSGFRAGKFYNEQFF
TGTGCCAGCAGCTTATCGGGTTTTCGGGCAGGGAAATTCTACAATGAGCAGTTCTTC
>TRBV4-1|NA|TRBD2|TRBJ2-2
CASSPFGLAETGELFF
TGCGCCAGCAGCCCCTTTGGGCTAGCGGAGACCGGGGAGCTGTTTTTT
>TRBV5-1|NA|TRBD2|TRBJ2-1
CASSAVLAGGRNEQFF
TGCGCCAGCAGCGCCGTACTAGCGGGAGGACGCAATGAGCAGTTCTTC
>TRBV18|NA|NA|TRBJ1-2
CASSPRDFYGYTF
TGTGCCAGCTCACCAAGGGATTTCTATGGCTACACCTTC
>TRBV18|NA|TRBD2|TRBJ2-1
CASSPWVLAGDGEQFF
TGTGCCAGCTCGCCGTGGGTGTTAGCGGGAGATGGTGAGCAGTTCTTC
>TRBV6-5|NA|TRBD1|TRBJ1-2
CASSPQGVGGYTF
TGTGCCAGCAGTCCACAGGGGGTAGGTGGCTACACCTTC
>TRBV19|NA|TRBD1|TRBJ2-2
CASTGTGVFAGELFF
TGTGCCAGTACAGGGACAGGGGTTTTTGCCGGGGAGCTGTTTTTT
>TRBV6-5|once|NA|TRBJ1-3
CASSPDPGRGNTIYF
TGTGCCAGCAGTCCTGACCCCGGCAGGGGAAACACCATATATTTT